A single TCR beta chain is shown here with its context. As yet, its antigen is unknown. Stability of Graves' hyperthyroidism was defined as absent ophthalmopathy progression within 18 months. Patients were excluded because of uncontrolled infection, other autoimmune disease, pregnancy or lactation. Every diagnosis used clinical symptoms, serum thyroxine and TRAb, thyroid ultrasound and orbital computed tomography. Amplified TCR beta CDR3 regions came from RNA transcripts. First-round RT-PCR with HTBI primers amplified the TCR CDR3 region. Using its own MiXCR run on the multiplex PCR reads, TCRdb lists one record per CDR3 protein. The sample holds some 510,000 distinct CDR3 sequences, 46% seen once. The data stem from a study of T cells in Graves' hyperthyroidism and ophthalmopathy. Findings and caveats of the study: The model anticipated ophthalmopathy a median about six months pre-onset.

Trimming pared 2 bases from V and 3 bases from J, leaving 9 bases between. The CDR3 extends over 13 amino acids. Looked up from germline, CDR1 is SGHRS and CDR2 is YFSETQ. This receptor was identified in a woman aged 18-29 years with Graves' hyperthyroidism. Sequenced sample: peripheral blood or thyroid tissue (not recorded which). The chain links TRBV5-1 to TRBJ2-7; D is undetermined. The CDR3 DNA reads TGCGCCAGCAGCTTAGAACAGTACTACGAGCAGTACTTC. It codes for CASSLEQYYEQYF.